What follows are 14 T cell receptor beta chains derived from one specimen sequenced in a study of post-analysis software for immune sequencing data. Study results and limitations: Roughly five TRBV segments, including TRBV5-6, TRBV5-1 and TRBV20-1, were more frequent in patients than controls.

Their target antigens are unknown. Unique molecular identifiers featured in each of the TCR beta cDNA libraries. TCRdb itself ran the PCR reads through MiXCR, one entry per CDR3 protein. The repertoire holds roughly 870,000 distinct CDR3 sequences, approximately 50% seen once, with over 4% in the top ten. Source material: blood. The receptor source for this set is a girl under 18 with multiple sclerosis.

The chain employs TRBV29-1 and TRBJ2-1; weak D call: TRBD2 (5 bases). The CDR3 totals 16 residues. Germline CDR1 reads SQVTM; CDR2 reads ANQGSEA. Trimming shortened V by 4 bases and J by 0 bases, and 16 bases separated the two germline ends. In DNA, the CDR3 is TGCAGCGTTGCCGCCCGGCTAGCTTCCTCCTACAATGAGCAGTTCTTC. Translating gives CSVAARLASSYNEQFF.

V gene TRBV11-2 combines with J gene TRBJ2-7; either TRBD1 or TRBD2 may fit D (5 bases each). The CDR3 spans 16 residues. CDR1 and CDR2 (germline): SGHAT, FQNNGV. V was trimmed by 2 bases and J by 2 bases, leaving 16 bases between them. The CDR3 protein is CASSLLIGVGPYEQYF. The DNA of the CDR3 is TGTGCCAGCAGCTTACTCATTGGGGTGGGACCCTACGAGCAGTACTTC.

V is TRBV7-3 and J is TRBJ2-3, with TRBD2 matching 11 bases. Germline loops: CDR1 SGHTA, CDR2 FQGTGA. CDR3 length: 14 residues. V lost 5 bases, J lost 5 bases, and 3 bases stayed unmatched. DNA for the CDR3: TGTGCCAGCAGCACTAGCGGGGGAATAGATACGCAGTATTTT. Encoded protein: CASSTSGGIDTQYF.

This clonotype was detected a few times. The gene calls are TRBV5-1 and TRBJ2-5, with 11 bases identical to TRBD2. The CDR3 length is 14 residues. From germline, CDR1 is SGHRS and CDR2 YFSETQ. J lost 4 bases, V lost 2 bases, and 1 base had no gene match. The CDR3 is CASSFGTSGETQYF. In DNA form, the CDR3 reads TGCGCCAGCAGCTTTGGGACTAGCGGAGAGACCCAGTACTTC.

The rearrangement uses TRBV21-1 and TRBJ2-7; the table's D call TRBD1 went unverified against the DNA. TRBV21-1 is termed a pseudogene. The CDR3 totals 15 residues. The CDR3 loop is CASSNHRESSYEQYF. In nucleotides, the CDR3 is TGTGCCAGCAGCAACCACAGGGAAAGCTCCTACGAGCAGTACTTC.

The sample holds a few counts of this clonotype. The chain joins TRBV10-3 to TRBJ1-2, with D hard to call. Trimming pared 4 bases from V and 5 bases from J, leaving 8 bases between. Germline values: CDR1 ENHRY, CDR2 SYGVKD. The CDR3 spans 12 residues. CDR3 coding DNA: TGTGCCATCAGTGGTACAGCGTATGGCTACACCTTC. It translates to CAISGTAYGYTF.

This clonotype was recorded only once. The genes are TRBV18 and TRBJ2-7, with TRBD1 identical over 9 bases. Unmatched junction bases numbered 9, after V lost 3 bases and J lost 3 bases. Germline-derived CDR1 and CDR2 are KGHSH and LQKENI. CDR3 length equals 16 residues. Here the CDR3 DNA reads TGTGCCAGCTCACCCCGGGACAGGGTCTTTGGCTACGAGCAGTACTTC. Translating gives CASSPRDRVFGYEQYF.

This chain uses TRBV20-1 with TRBJ2-3, with unresolved D. This CDR3 contains 12 residues. Germline assignment: CDR1 DFQATT and CDR2 SNEGSKA (reference sequence). V was shortened by 5 bases and J by 6 bases, with 12 bases between the two germline ends. The CDR3 region has the DNA TGCAGTGCTCTTCTCCAGCCGGATACGCAGTATTTT. Its translation: CSALLQPDTQYF.

The rearrangement links TRBV2 to TRBJ2-1; D might be TRBD1 or TRBD2, each matching 5 bases. V lost 2 bases and J lost 4, with 9 bases in between. Germline-derived CDR1 and CDR2 are SNHLY and FYNNEI. This CDR3 region has 14 residues. CDR3 sequence reads: CASSERDQYNEQFF. The CDR3 DNA reads TGTGCCAGCAGTGAAAGGGACCAATACAATGAGCAGTTCTTC.

A few counts support this clonotype. This chain joins TRBV29-1 and TRBJ2-5; 7 bases fit TRBD1. The last part of the DNA fits TRBJ2-7 better; the J call may be wrong. This CDR3 comprises 13 residues. CDR1 is SQVTM and CDR2 is ANQGSEA in the germline V gene. Here the CDR3 DNA reads TGCAGCGTTGAAGATCGGACAGGCTACGAGCAGTACTTC. Translating it yields CSVEDRTGYEQYF.

The chain links TRBV7-9 to TRBJ2-5, with D uncertain. Germline V CDR1 and CDR2: SEHNR, FQNEAQ (reference sequence). Trimming cost V 0 bases and J 1 base, with 12 bases left between them. CDR3 size: 16 residues. The CDR3 DNA follows: TGTGCCAGCAGCTTAGCGCCACCTGACCCCCAAGAGACCCAGTACTTC. Encoded protein: CASSLAPPDPQETQYF.

This clonotype was detected many times. This chain links TRBV27 with TRBJ2-7, with D hard to call. This CDR3 has 12 amino acids. The germline V gene has CDR1 MNHEY and CDR2 SMNVEV (reference sequence). V shed 0 bases and J shed 3 bases, with 3 bases lying between them. The DNA of the CDR3 is TGTGCCAGCAGTTTATCCTACTACGAGCAGTACTTC. This translates into CASSLSYYEQYF.

This clonotype showed up just a few times. The chain combines TRBV29-1 with TRBJ2-7; maybe TRBD1 (7 bases). Germline CDR1 reads SQVTM; CDR2 reads ANQGSEA. V was clipped by 0 bases and J by 4 bases, with 16 bases between them. The CDR3 is 15 amino acids. CDR3 nucleotide sequence: TGCAGCGTTGAAGATGCCCGGCAGGGGGGTTACGAGCAGTACTTC. Translated: CSVEDARQGGYEQYF.

The rearrangement joins TRBV20-1 to TRBJ2-7, with 9 positions matching TRBD1. The better agreement between TRBJ2-5 and the DNA end casts doubt on the J call. The CDR3 is 15 residues long. CDR1 DFQATT and CDR2 SNEGSKA come from the germline V gene (reference sequence). The CDR3 sequence is CSASPWGDRGETQYF. CDR3 nucleotide sequence: TGCAGTGCTAGCCCCTGGGGCGACAGGGGGGAGACCCAGTACTTC.